This T cell receptor (beta chain) is from a study of blood T cell repertoires in COVID-19. The CDR3 has 15 amino acids. The germline V gene has CDR1 SGHNT and CDR2 YENEEA. Trimming stripped 4 bases from V and 7 bases from J, with 20 bases between. Clones were read by immunoSEQ multiplex PCR, and TCRdb kept only the in-frame ones, dropping some. The sample contains under 250,000 clones, roughly nine tenths of which appear only once. Material: peripheral blood. This TCR derives from an older woman who had recovered from COVID-19. The chain links TRBV11-3 to TRBJ2-7, with D maybe TRBD1 (6 bases). The CDR3 region is CASSSSSSGVGEQYF. The CDR3 region has the DNA TGTGCCAGCAGCTCCTCCTCCTCAGGGGTAGGGGAGCAGTACTTC. Full variable domain (remainder filled in from reference TRBV11-3 and TRBJ2-7): EAGVVQSPRYKIIEKKQPVAFWCNPISGHNTLYWYLQNLGQGPELLIRYENEEAVDDSQLPKDRFSAERLKGVDSTLKIQPAELGDSAVYLCASSSSSSGVGEQYFGPGTRLTVT.